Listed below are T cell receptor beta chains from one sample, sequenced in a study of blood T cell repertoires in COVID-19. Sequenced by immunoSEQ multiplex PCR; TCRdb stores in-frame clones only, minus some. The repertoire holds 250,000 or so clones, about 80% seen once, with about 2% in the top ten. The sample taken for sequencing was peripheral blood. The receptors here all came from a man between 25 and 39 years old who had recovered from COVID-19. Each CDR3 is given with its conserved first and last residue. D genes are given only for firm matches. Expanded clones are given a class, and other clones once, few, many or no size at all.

TGTGCCAGCAGCTTGGTTACAGGGAATAATTCACCCCTCCACTTT	CASSLVTGNNSPLHF	TRBJ1-6	15	-	TRBV5-5	-
TGTGCCAGCAGTGGTGTGGTTGGAGGTGAAGCTTTCTTT	CASSGVVGGEAFF	TRBJ1-1	13	-	TRBV12-3/TRBV12-4	-
TGTGCCAGCAGCCAAGCCATGACGCGGTTGCTCTTT	CASSQAMTRLLF	TRBJ1-1	12	-	TRBV3-1/TRBV3-2	-
TGTGCCAGCAGCCCTAAGTCTGGAAACACCATATATTTT	CASSPKSGNTIYF	TRBJ1-3	13	-	TRBV7-9	-
TGTGCCGTACTACAGGGATTTTATGAAAAACTGTTTTTT	CAVLQGFYEKLFF	TRBJ1-4	13	-	TRBV6-5	-
TGTGCCACCAGCAGAAACAGGGGTGATGAGCAGTTCTTC	CATSRNRGDEQFF	TRBJ2-1	13	-	TRBV15	TRBD1
TGTGCCAGCAGCGTAGATTCGGGACAGGGATCCGGGGAGCTGTTTTTT	CASSVDSGQGSGELFF	TRBJ2-2	16	-	TRBV9	TRBD1
TGTGCCAGCAGCCCGGACAGTGGCACTGAAGCTTTCTTT	CASSPDSGTEAFF	TRBJ1-1	13	-	TRBV7-9	-
TGTGCCAGCAGCATGAGACAGGGCTACGAGCAGTACTTC	CASSMRQGYEQYF	TRBJ2-7	13	few	TRBV7-9	TRBD1
TGTGCCAGCACCAAGACAGGGCCTGGAAACACCATATATTTT	CASTKTGPGNTIYF	TRBJ1-3	14	-	TRBV21-1	-
TGTGCCAGCAGCCCAAAGGCACAGGGGGTGGCTGGGGCCAACGTCCTGACTTTC	CASSPKAQGVAGANVLTF	TRBJ2-6	18	-	TRBV7-3	TRBD1
TGTGCCATCAGTGAGTCCCCCCCTAGCGGGGGTTACGAGCAGTACTTC	CAISESPPSGGYEQYF	TRBJ2-7	16	-	TRBV10-3	TRBD2
TGTGCCAGCAGCCAAGCTGGCGGATACTATGGCTACACCTTC	CASSQAGGYYGYTF	TRBJ1-2	14	-	TRBV3-1/TRBV3-2	-
TGTGCCAGCAGCCAACTCCTAGATACGCAGTATTTT	CASSQLLDTQYF	TRBJ2-3	12	-	TRBV6-2/TRBV6-3	-
TGCAGTCGCGCAGGGGTAGACATTCAGTACTTC	CSRAGVDIQYF	TRBJ2-4	11	-	TRBV20-1	-
TGTGCCAGTAGTTGGCGGACTAGCGGTTCCGGGGAGCTGTTTTTT	CASSWRTSGSGELFF	TRBJ2-2	15	-	TRBV19	TRBD2
TGTGCCAGCCACCTCTCGGTGGGAAACACCATATATTTT	CASHLSVGNTIYF	TRBJ1-3	13	-	TRBV6-5	-
TGTGCCAGCTCACCACCGAATTCCCAGGGGCTCGCGGTTGGCACAGATACGCAGTATTTT	CASSPPNSQGLAVGTDTQYF	TRBJ2-3	20	-	TRBV18	-
TGCGCCAGCAGCCTACAGATCACCACCGGGGAGCTGTTTTTT	CASSLQITTGELFF	TRBJ2-2	14	-	TRBV5-1	-
TGTGCCAGCAGCTTAGAGGCTAGCGGGGGGGCAGATACGCAGTATTTT	CASSLEASGGADTQYF	TRBJ2-3	16	-	TRBV11-2	TRBD2
TGCGCCAGCAGCTTGGCCCCGACTAGAAGTGGCGGGGAGCTGTTTTTT	CASSLAPTRSGGELFF	TRBJ2-2	16	-	TRBV5-1	-
TGTGCCAGCAGTAAGGACAGGGGCGCAAATCAGCCCCAGCATTTT	CASSKDRGANQPQHF	TRBJ1-5	15	-	TRBV6-6	TRBD1
TGTGCCAGCAGTTCACATCAGGGGGGTTCACCCCTCCACTTT	CASSSHQGGSPLHF	TRBJ1-6	14	few	TRBV27	TRBD1
TGTGCCAGCAGCCCCAACCGGGGAGGCAATCAGCCCCAGCATTTT	CASSPNRGGNQPQHF	TRBJ1-5	15	-	TRBV5-5	-
TGTGCCAGCAGCTCGGGAGTCTACGAGCAGTACTTC	CASSSGVYEQYF	TRBJ2-7	12	-	TRBV5-6	-
TGTGCCAGCAGTGATAATTTAGGCTACACCTTC	CASSDNLGYTF	TRBJ1-2	11	-	TRBV6-1	-
TGTGCCATCAGTCCCAGGGGAATGGAGCAGTTCTTC	CAISPRGMEQFF	TRBJ2-1	12	-	TRBV10-3	-
TGCGCCAGCAGCTCGGGGCCGGGGGGCCTCGGCACAGATACGCAGTATTTT	CASSSGPGGLGTDTQYF	TRBJ2-3	17	-	TRBV4-1	-
TGTGCCAGCTCACGCCAGCGGGGGCCCTTCAATGAGCAGTTCTTC	CASSRQRGPFNEQFF	TRBJ2-1	15	-	TRBV18	TRBD2
TGCAGCGTTGAAGGTCCGGGAGTTGGGAACACTGAAGCTTTCTTT	CSVEGPGVGNTEAFF	TRBJ1-1	15	-	TRBV29-1	-
TGCAGCGTTCAACAGGGGACTGAAGCTTTCTTT	CSVQQGTEAFF	TRBJ1-1	11	-	TRBV29-1	TRBD1
TGTGCCAGCAGTGATACTGGCAGGGTGGGCACTGAAGCTTTCTTT	CASSDTGRVGTEAFF	TRBJ1-1	15	-	TRBV25-1	-
TGTGCCAGCAGCTTGGTAGCGGGGTCATGGACAGATACGCAGTATTTT	CASSLVAGSWTDTQYF	TRBJ2-3	16	-	TRBV5-6	TRBD2
TGTGCCAGCATCCGGGGGGCGGATCAGCCCCAGCATTTT	CASIRGADQPQHF	TRBJ1-5	13	-	TRBV2	-
TGTGCCAGCAGCCAGGATGCGGAGGAGACGAACACTGAAGCTTTCTTT	CASSQDAEETNTEAFF	TRBJ1-1	16	-	TRBV3-1/TRBV3-2	-
TGTGCCAGCAGTTTCACCGCAGGGGCTGACTATGGCTACACCTTC	CASSFTAGADYGYTF	TRBJ1-2	15	-	TRBV27	-
TGTGCCACCAGCAGAGACAGGGCCGAGCAGTACTTC	CATSRDRAEQYF	TRBJ2-7	12	-	TRBV15	-
TGTGCCAGCAGTCCAGGAAGCTCCTACAATGAGCAGTTCTTC	CASSPGSSYNEQFF	TRBJ2-1	14	-	TRBV25-1	-
TGTGCCATCAGTGAGTCGACCGGGGTTGGTCAGCCCCAGCATTTT	CAISESTGVGQPQHF	TRBJ1-5	15	-	TRBV10-3	-
TGCGCCAGCAGCAAGGGACGGGGACAGTCCCCCTACGAGCAGTACTTC	CASSKGRGQSPYEQYF	TRBJ2-7	16	-	TRBV5-1	TRBD1
TGTGCCAGCAGTGTTCCCGGGGGTAATCAGCCCCAGCATTTT	CASSVPGGNQPQHF	TRBJ1-5	14	-	TRBV2	-
TGTGCCAGCTCACTCATGGAGGCAGGGGGGTCTAGCAATCAGCCCCAGCATTTT	CASSLMEAGGSSNQPQHF	TRBJ1-5	18	-	TRBV18	TRBD1
TGCGCCAGCAGCATGGGCCAGGGTCTCTATAATTCACCCCTCCACTTT	CASSMGQGLYNSPLHF	TRBJ1-6	16	-	TRBV5-1	-
TGTGCCAGCAGCCAAGAACTGACAGCCGATTACGAGCAGTACTTC	CASSQELTADYEQYF	TRBJ2-7	15	-	TRBV3-1/TRBV3-2	-
TGTGCCAGCAGCTTGGCCGGGACAAGAGCCGAGCAGTACTTC	CASSLAGTRAEQYF	TRBJ2-7	14	-	TRBV5-4	-
TGCGCCAGCAGCGGAAGACAGGGGGCGTACGAGCAGTACTTC	CASSGRQGAYEQYF	TRBJ2-7	14	-	TRBV5-1	TRBD1
TGTGCCAGCTCTACGGGAGGGGTGTATTACAATGAGCAGTTCTTC	CASSTGGVYYNEQFF	TRBJ2-1	15	-	TRBV18	TRBD2
TGTGCCAGCAGCTTGGCGGGGAGGACGCAGTATTTT	CASSLAGRTQYF	TRBJ2-3	12	-	TRBV5-6	-
TGTGCCAGCAGCCAATTAGGTAGCGGCTACACCTTC	CASSQLGSGYTF	TRBJ1-2	12	-	TRBV14	-
TGTGCCAGCAGCCAAGTCCAGGGCCCCTACAATGAGCAGTTCTTC	CASSQVQGPYNEQFF	TRBJ2-1	15	-	TRBV3-1/TRBV3-2	-
TGCGCCAGCAGCGAAGGAGATCGACCCCAGCATTTT	CASSEGDRPQHF	TRBJ1-5	12	-	TRBV10-2	-
TGTGCCAGCAGTTACGGCCTAGGTAACATGAACACTGAAGCTTTCTTT	CASSYGLGNMNTEAFF	TRBJ1-1	16	-	TRBV6-6	-
TGTGCCAGCAGTCCGAGACAGGGGGATCAGCCCCAGCATTTT	CASSPRQGDQPQHF	TRBJ1-5	14	-	TRBV6-5	TRBD1
TGCGCCAGCAGCCCCGACAGGGTTGGAAACACCATATATTTT	CASSPDRVGNTIYF	TRBJ1-3	14	-	TRBV5-1	TRBD1
TGTGCCAGCAGTGACTCTAGCGGGGGGGCCAATGAGCAGTTCTTC	CASSDSSGGANEQFF	TRBJ2-1	15	many	TRBV6-4	TRBD2
TGTGCCAGCAGCCTGAAGGGGTCCTCTGGAAACACCATATATTTT	CASSLKGSSGNTIYF	TRBJ1-3	15	-	TRBV5-8	-
TGCGCCAGCAGTGAGTCGTCTAGCGGGGGCACAGATACGCAGTATTTT	CASSESSSGGTDTQYF	TRBJ2-3	16	-	TRBV10-1	TRBD2